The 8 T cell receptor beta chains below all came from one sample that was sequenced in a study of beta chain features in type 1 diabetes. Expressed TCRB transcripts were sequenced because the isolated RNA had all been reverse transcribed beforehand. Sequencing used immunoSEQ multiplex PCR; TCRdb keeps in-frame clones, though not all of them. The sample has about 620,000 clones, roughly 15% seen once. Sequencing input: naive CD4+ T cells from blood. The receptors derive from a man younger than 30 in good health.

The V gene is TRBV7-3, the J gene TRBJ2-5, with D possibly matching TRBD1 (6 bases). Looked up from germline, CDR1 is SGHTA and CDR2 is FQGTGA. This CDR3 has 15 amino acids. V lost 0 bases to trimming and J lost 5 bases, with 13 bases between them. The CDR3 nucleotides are TGTGCCAGCAGCTTAACTCTCGACAGGACCGAGACCCAGTACTTC. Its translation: CASSLTLDRTETQYF.

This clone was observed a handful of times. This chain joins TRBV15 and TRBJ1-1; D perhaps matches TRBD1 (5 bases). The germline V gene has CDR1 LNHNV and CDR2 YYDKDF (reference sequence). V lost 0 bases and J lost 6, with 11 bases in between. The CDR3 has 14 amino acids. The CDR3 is CATSRDMGLAEAFF. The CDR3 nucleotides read TGTGCCACCAGCAGAGACATGGGGCTAGCTGAAGCTTTCTTT.

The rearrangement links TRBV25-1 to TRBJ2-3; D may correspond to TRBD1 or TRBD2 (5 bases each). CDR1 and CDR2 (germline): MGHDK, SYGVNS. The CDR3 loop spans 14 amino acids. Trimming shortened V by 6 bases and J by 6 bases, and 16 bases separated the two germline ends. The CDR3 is CASSRGSAWDTQYF. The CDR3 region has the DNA TGTGCCAGCAGCCGGGGCTCTGCGTGGGATACGCAGTATTTT. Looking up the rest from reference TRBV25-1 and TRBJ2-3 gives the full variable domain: EADIYQTPRYLVIGTGKKITLECSQTMGHDKMYWYQQDPGMELHLIHYSYGVNSTEKGDLSSESTVSRIRTEHFPLTLESARPSHTSQYLCASSRGSAWDTQYFGPGTRLTVL.

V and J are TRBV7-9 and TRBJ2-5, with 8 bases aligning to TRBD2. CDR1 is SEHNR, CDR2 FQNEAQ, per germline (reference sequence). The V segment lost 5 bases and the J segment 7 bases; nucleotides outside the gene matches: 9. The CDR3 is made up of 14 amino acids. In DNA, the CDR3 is TGTGCCAGCAGCCTAACTAGCGGCGCCGGGACCCAGTACTTC. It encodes CASSLTSGAGTQYF.

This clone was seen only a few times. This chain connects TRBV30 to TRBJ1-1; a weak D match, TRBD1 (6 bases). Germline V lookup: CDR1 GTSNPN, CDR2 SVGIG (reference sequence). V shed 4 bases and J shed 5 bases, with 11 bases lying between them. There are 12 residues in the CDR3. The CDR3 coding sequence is TGTGCCTGGACCAAAGGGGGAACTGAAGCTTTCTTT. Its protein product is CAWTKGGTEAFF.

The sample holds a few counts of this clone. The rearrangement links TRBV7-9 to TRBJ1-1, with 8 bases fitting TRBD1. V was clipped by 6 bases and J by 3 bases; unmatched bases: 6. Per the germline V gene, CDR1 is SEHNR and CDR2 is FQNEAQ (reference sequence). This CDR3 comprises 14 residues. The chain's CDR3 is CASRLTQGDTEAFF. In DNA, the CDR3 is TGTGCCAGCAGGTTAACACAGGGGGACACTGAAGCTTTCTTT. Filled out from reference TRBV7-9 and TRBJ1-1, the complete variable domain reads DTGVSQNPRHKITKRGQNVTFRCDPISEHNRLYWYRQTLGQGPEFLTYFQNEAQLEKSRLLSDRFSAERPKGSFSTLEIQRTEQGDSAMYLCASRLTQGDTEAFFGQGTRLTVV.

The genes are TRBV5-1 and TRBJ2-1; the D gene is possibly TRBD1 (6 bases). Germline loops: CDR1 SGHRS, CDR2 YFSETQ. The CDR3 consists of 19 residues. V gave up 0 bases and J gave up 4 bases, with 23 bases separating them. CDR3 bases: TGCGCCAGCAGCTTGGAAGTAGGGGACATCCGATTGTCGTACAATGAGCAGTTCTTC. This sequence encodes CASSLEVGDIRLSYNEQFF.

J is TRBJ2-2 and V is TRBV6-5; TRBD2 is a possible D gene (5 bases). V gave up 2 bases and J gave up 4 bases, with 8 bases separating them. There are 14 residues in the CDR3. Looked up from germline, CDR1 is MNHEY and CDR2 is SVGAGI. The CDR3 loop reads CASSYRSGTGELFF. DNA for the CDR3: TGTGCCAGCAGTTACCGGAGCGGCACCGGGGAGCTGTTTTTT.